This T cell receptor (beta chain) was documented in a study of blood T cell repertoires in COVID-19. Study-level background: Samples representing acute and convalescent COVID-19 were sourced from the United States, Italy and Spain. Sources were T cells, B-cell-depleted T cells, or PBMCs; the material itself was cDNA or gDNA.

Study members were between roughly 18 and 100 years old and lived in 20 to 30 US regions. Cohorts were based on clinical histories the participants reported. Repertoires were generated with immunoSEQ multiplex PCR, while TCRdb's copy carries only in-frame clones and drops some. The sample yields about 260,000 clones, around 89% seen once. The germline V gene has CDR1 MNHEY and CDR2 SVGAGI. This CDR3 has 14 amino acids. Losses at the gene ends were 7 bases for V and 6 bases for J; bases not matched to a gene: 9. Sequencing was done on a sample of PBMCs or T cells enriched from blood (not recorded which). This chain joins TRBV6-5 and TRBJ1-1, with TRBD1 matching over 9 bases. The receptor was isolated from a woman in her 40s with acute COVID-19. CDR3 region: CASTGQGRRAEAFF. DNA for the CDR3: TGTGCCAGCACCGGACAGGGGCGGAGGGCTGAAGCTTTCTTT.